Listed below are T cell receptor beta chains from one sample, sequenced in a study of T cell repertoires in cytomegalovirus infection. TCRdb redid the calling of the reads with MiXCR, one entry per CDR3 protein. The sample carries around 100,000 distinct CDR3 sequences, over 9.5% recorded once. What these receptors recognize is not known. Source material: PBMCs, sequenced either directly or after in vitro stimulation (not recorded which). Receptors were obtained from a human donor in good health (CMV status not recorded). Some clones in this sample may be carry-over from other donors' samples. Each CDR3 is given without its conserved first and last residue. Each record gives: V gene, J gene, CDR3 protein.

TRBV7-2	TRBJ1-3	ASSAGQASGNTIY
TRBV14	TRBJ1-2	ASSPFSLGYGYT
TRBV20-1	TRBJ2-5	SAFRRSTETQY
TRBV7-2	TRBJ2-1	ASSSSWAANEQF
TRBV6-5	TRBJ1-5	ASRYNSNQPQH
TRBV7-9	TRBJ1-4	ASSYGTGGSEKLF
TRBV7-2	TRBJ2-3	ASSLVPPLRNHPRKTDTQY
TRBV12-3/TRBV12-4	TRBJ2-1	ASSHLAGGSGNEQF
TRBV7-2	TRBJ2-3	ASSLAGRATDTQY
TRBV5-1	TRBJ1-1	ASRVQGGTEAF
TRBV15	TRBJ1-5	ATRGGLSPQH
TRBV27	TRBJ1-2	ASSPKQGGYT
TRBV27	TRBJ1-2	ASRPQGANYGYT
TRBV7-9	TRBJ1-1	ASSLPGTEAF
TRBV14	TRBJ2-4	ASSARVGKNIQY
TRBV20-1	TRBJ2-1	SARPVQGTEQF
TRBV28	TRBJ1-1	ASSLGSQGAVPEAF
TRBV5-4	TRBJ1-1	ASSPLRGGAEAF
TRBV11-3	TRBJ2-2	ASSPFAGMNTGELF
TRBV7-8	TRBJ1-2	ASSLRGLSGYT
TRBV7-2	TRBJ2-3	ASSIRSATPTDTQY
TRBV27	TRBJ1-1	ASSSSTGLYTEAF
TRBV6-6	TRBJ1-3	ASRNTGQGGNTIY
TRBV7-6	TRBJ1-6	ASSLAGPNNSPLH
TRBV27	TRBJ2-3	ASSLQFSTGSNADTQY
TRBV7-9	TRBJ1-2	ASSLESQNGGYT
TRBV7-2	TRBJ2-3	ASSSHGSDSQY
TRBV3-1	TRBJ2-1	ASSQAGTNMDEQF
TRBV7-9	TRBJ2-5	ASRLEETQY
TRBV4-1	TRBJ2-7	ASSQVLAGFNEQY
TRBV12-3/TRBV12-4	TRBJ1-1	ASSFGGLNTEAF